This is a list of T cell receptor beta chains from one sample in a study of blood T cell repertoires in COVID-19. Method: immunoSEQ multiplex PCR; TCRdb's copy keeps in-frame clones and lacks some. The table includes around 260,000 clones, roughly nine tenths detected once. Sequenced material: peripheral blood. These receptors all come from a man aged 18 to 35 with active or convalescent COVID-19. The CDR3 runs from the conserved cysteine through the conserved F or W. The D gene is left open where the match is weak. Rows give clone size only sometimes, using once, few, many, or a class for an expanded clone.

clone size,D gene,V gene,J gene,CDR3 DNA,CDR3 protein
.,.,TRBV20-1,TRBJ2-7,TGCAGTGCATCACACGACGAGCAGTACTTC,CSASHDEQYF
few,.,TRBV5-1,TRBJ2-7,TGCGCCAGCAGCCACGACAGGTACGAGCAGTACTTC,CASSHDRYEQYF
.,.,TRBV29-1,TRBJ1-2,TGCAGCGTTGCTTTTCTCGGTGGCTACACCTTC,CSVAFLGGYTF
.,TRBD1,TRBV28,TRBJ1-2,TGTGCCAGCACCTTGGGGGGACAGGGTAAAGGTGGCTACACCTTC,CASTLGGQGKGGYTF
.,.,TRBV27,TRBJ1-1,TGTGCCAGCAGTTTATCGCGGGGCAACACTGAAGCTTTCTTT,CASSLSRGNTEAFF
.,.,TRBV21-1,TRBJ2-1,TGTGCCAGCAGCCCCCACAAGTTGAGCGTCTCCTACAATGAGCAGTTCTTC,CASSPHKLSVSYNEQFF
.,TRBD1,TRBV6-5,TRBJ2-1,TGTGCCAGCAGTTTGAAACCGGGACAGGGACTCAATGAGCAGTTCTTC,CASSLKPGQGLNEQFF
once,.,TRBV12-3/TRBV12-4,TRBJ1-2,TGTGCCAGCAGTTTTACAGGTGTAATTGGCTACACCTTC,CASSFTGVIGYTF
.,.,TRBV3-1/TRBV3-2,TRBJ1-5,TGTGCCAGCAGCCAAGGTCTGGGACAAGGGGGTCAGCCCCAGCATTTT,CASSQGLGQGGQPQHF
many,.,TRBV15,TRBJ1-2,TGTGCCACCTCCCACCATGGGGGGGACTATGGCTACACCTTC,CATSHHGGDYGYTF
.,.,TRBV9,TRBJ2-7,TGTGCCAGCAGCGTAGCTGGGGGCGGACCTAGGCTGTACTTC,CASSVAGGGPRLYF
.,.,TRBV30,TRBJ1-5,TGTGCCTATAACTCCCCTGGGGCGCCGCGCAATCAGCCCCAGCATTTT,CAYNSPGAPRNQPQHF
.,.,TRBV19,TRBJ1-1,TGTGCCAGTAGTATTATGGGCAGGGGCGCCCGCTTGAACACTGAAGCTTTCTTT,CASSIMGRGARLNTEAFF
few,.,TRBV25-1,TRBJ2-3,TGTGCCAGCAGTGAGTACACAGATACGCAGTATTTT,CASSEYTDTQYF
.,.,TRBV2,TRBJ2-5,TGTGCCAGCAGTGAACGCGCCGTGCGGGACCAGTACTTC,CASSERAVRDQYF
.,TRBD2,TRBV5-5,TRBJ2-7,TGTGCCAGCAGCCGGCGGGGGGACGGTCGAAGGGAGCAGTACTTC,CASSRRGDGRREQYF
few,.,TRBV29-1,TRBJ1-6,TGCAGCGTCCAACTACTAGGACAGAGGGATTCACCCCTCCACTTT,CSVQLLGQRDSPLHF
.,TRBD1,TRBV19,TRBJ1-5,TGTGCCAGTACCAAGACAGGGAGCGGTTATAGCAATCAGCCCCAGCATTTT,CASTKTGSGYSNQPQHF
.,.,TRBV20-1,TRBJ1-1,TGCAGTGCTAGTATATTGCGGAACACTGAAGCTTTCTTT,CSASILRNTEAFF
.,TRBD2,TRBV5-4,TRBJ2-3,TGTGCCAGCAGCCTGACTAGCGTGAGCACAGATACGCAGTATTTT,CASSLTSVSTDTQYF
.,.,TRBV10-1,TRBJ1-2,TGCGCCAGCAGTATAGTCGTGAGCGGCGACTATGGCTACACCTTC,CASSIVVSGDYGYTF
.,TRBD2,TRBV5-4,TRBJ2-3,TGTGCCAGCAGCTTGAACATTGGGGGGGTGGAAGATACGCAGTATTTT,CASSLNIGGVEDTQYF
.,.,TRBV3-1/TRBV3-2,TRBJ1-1,TGTGCCAGCAGTCTCGGGGGGGTCCCATCTTCATTT,CASSLGGVPSSF
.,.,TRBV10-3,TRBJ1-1,TGTGCCATCCGGGGAGACACTGAAGCTTTCTTT,CAIRGDTEAFF
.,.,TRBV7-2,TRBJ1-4,TGTGCCAGCAGCTTAGAAGGGGGGGGACTGTTTTTT,CASSLEGGGLFF
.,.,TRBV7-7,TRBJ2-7,TGTGCTAGCAGCTTAGATTTGGCCTCCTACGAGCAGTACTTC,CASSLDLASYEQYF
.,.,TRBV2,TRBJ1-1,TGTGCCAGCGCCCAGAGAGGGACTGAAGCTTTCTTT,CASAQRGTEAFF
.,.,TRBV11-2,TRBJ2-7,TGTGCCAGCAGCTTAGGAGACGAGCAGTACTTC,CASSLGDEQYF
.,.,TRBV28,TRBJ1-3,TGTGCCAGCAGTTTAGGGGGGATGGCTGGAAACACCATATATTTT,CASSLGGMAGNTIYF
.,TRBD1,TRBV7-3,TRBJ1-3,TGTGCCAGCAGCCCCCTCGGACAGGGGTCCCCCATATATTTT,CASSPLGQGSPIYF
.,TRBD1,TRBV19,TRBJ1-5,TGTGCCAGTAATCCGGGACAGGGTAGCTCAGCCCAGCATTTT,CASNPGQGSSAQHF
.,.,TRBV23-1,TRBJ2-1,TGCGCCAGCAAAAGACTATTTAGTGAGCAGTTCTTC,CASKRLFSEQFF
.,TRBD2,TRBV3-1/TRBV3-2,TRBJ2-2,TGTGCCAGCAGTAAAGGACTAGTACTCACCGGGGAGCTGTTTTTT,CASSKGLVLTGELFF
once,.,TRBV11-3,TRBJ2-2,TGTGCCAGCAGCTCCTTCCCACTAGACCTTAACACCGGGGAGCTGTTTTTT,CASSSFPLDLNTGELFF
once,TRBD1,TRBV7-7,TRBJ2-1,TGTGCTAGCAGCCCGGACAGGGTTCGAGAGCAGTTCTTC,CASSPDRVREQFF